This TCR beta chain was identified in a study of CD8+CD57+ T cells in acquired aplastic anemia. Study-wide background: Quantities of DNA derived from sorted CD4+ and CD8+ cells averaged approximately 3 ug. Study observations and caveats: Patients and controls shared 25 to 30 CD8+ CDR3 sequences.

Genomic DNA, serving as template, underwent TCR beta VDJ and CDR3 profiling. TCRdb reanalysed the reads using MiXCR and keeps one entry per CDR3 protein. The profile shows fewer than 200,000 distinct CDR3 sequences, roughly half of them singletons. Note on this clonotype: Its antigen is currently unknown.

CDR3 length equals 15 residues. V dropped 3 bases and J dropped 4; count of bases not matched to a gene: 5. Germline assignment: CDR1 SGHVS and CDR2 FQNEAQ. Patients included in sequencing had previously demonstrated CD8+CD57+ cell expansion by flow cytometry. Everyone among the patients had severe acquired aplastic anemia. At blood sampling, none of the patients had yet received therapy. Material for sequencing was sorted CD4+, CD8+, or CD8+CD57+ T cells (not recorded which) from PBMCs. This receptor was obtained from a human donor with aplastic anemia. This chain connects TRBV7-8 to TRBJ2-3; 9 bases agree with TRBD2. CDR3 nucleotide sequence: TGTGCCAGCAGCTTCAGCGGGGGGCCCGCAGATACGCAGTATTTT. Translation gives CASSFSGGPADTQYF. Full variable domain (missing parts from reference TRBV7-8 and TRBJ2-3): GAGVSQSPRYKVAKRGQDVALRCDPISGHVSLFWYQQALGQGPEFLTYFQNEAQLDKSGLPSDRFFAERPEGSVSTLKIQRTQQEDSAVYLCASSFSGGPADTQYFGPGTRLTVL.